Listed here is a single T cell receptor beta chain. This specimen belongs to a study of CD8 T cells in Susac syndrome. For the study at large: Clinically active disease was present in 5 or 6 of the sequenced Susac syndrome patients. 8 or 9 of these patients were in remission.

Random-hexamer reverse transcription was applied to roughly 0.5 to 1 ug RNA. Multiplex PCR with immunoSEQ amplified the TCR beta CDR3 across 54 Vbeta and 13 Jbeta. TCRdb re-analysed the immunoSEQ multiplex PCR reads in MiXCR, keeping a single row per CDR3 protein. The sample consists of more than 150,000 distinct CDR3 sequences, roughly 94% of them appearing once. The germline V gene has CDR1 SGHNT and CDR2 YYREEE (reference sequence). The CDR3 spans 15 residues. V lost 2 bases and J 0 bases, leaving 6 bases between the germline ends. The authors negatively isolated CD8+ and CD4+ T cells and FACS-enriched TEMRA cells.

The sample was CD8+ T cells from PBMCs. This sequence joins TRBV5-4 and TRBJ2-6; D not certain. The clonotype was recovered from a human donor with Susac syndrome. The CDR3 reads CASSLQLSGANVLTF. The CDR3 region has the DNA TGTGCCAGCAGCTTACAGCTCTCTGGGGCCAACGTCCTGACTTTC. Combining the CDR3 with reference TRBV5-4 and TRBJ2-6 gives the whole variable domain ETGVTQSPTHLIKTRGQQVTLRCSSQSGHNTVSWYQQALGQGPQFIFQYYREEENGRGNFPPRFSGLQFPNYSSELNVNALELDDSALYLCASSLQLSGANVLTFGAGSRLTVL.